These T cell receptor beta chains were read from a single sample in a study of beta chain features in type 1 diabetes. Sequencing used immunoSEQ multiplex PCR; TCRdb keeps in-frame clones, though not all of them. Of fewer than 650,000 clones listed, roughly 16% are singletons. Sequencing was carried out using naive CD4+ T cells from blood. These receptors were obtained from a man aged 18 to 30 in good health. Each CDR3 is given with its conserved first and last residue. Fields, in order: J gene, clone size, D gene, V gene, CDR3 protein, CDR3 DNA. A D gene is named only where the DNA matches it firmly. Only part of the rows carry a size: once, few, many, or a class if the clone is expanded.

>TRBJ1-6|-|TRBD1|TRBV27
CASSRRDRGPPLHF
TGTGCCAGCAGTCGCCGGGACAGGGGGCCACCCCTCCACTTT
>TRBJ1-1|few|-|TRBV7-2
CASSLEGRATEAFF
TGTGCCAGCAGCTTAGAGGGCAGGGCCACTGAAGCTTTCTTT
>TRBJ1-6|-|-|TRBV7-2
CASNLRGTDNSPLHF
TGTGCCAGCAACCTACGGGGGACGGATAATTCACCCCTCCACTTT
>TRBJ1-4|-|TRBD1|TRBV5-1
CASSLVLGQAYQKLFF
TGCGCCAGCAGCTTGGTCCTGGGACAGGCCTACCAAAAACTGTTTTTT
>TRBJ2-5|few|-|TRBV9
CASSASVDQETQYF
TGTGCCAGCAGCGCCTCAGTAGACCAAGAGACCCAGTACTTC
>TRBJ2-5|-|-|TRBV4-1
CASSQAGPETQYF
TGCGCCAGCAGCCAAGCGGGGCCGGAGACCCAGTACTTC
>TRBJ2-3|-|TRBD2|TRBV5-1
CASNSGSGTDTQYF
TGCGCCAGCAATAGCGGGAGTGGAACAGATACGCAGTATTTT
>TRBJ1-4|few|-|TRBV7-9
CASSFDPHARQLLDEKLFF
TGTGCCAGCAGCTTCGATCCTCATGCTAGACAGCTCCTGGACGAAAAACTGTTTTTT
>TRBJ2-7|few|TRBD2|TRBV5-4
CASSTQGLAGTGEQYF
TGTGCCAGCAGCACCCAGGGACTAGCGGGAACAGGCGAGCAGTACTTC
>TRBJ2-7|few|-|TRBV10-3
CAISQLQGPYEQYF
TGTGCCATCAGCCAATTACAGGGTCCCTACGAGCAGTACTTC
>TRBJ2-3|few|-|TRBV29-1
CSVAPGFGTDTQYF
TGCAGCGTTGCACCGGGTTTTGGGACAGATACGCAGTATTTT
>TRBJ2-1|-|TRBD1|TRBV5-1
CASRTGGGEQFF
TGCGCCAGCAGAACAGGGGGCGGTGAGCAGTTCTTC
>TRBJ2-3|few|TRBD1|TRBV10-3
CAISESTGLYTDTQYF
TGTGCCATCAGTGAGTCGACAGGGTTATACACAGATACGCAGTATTTT
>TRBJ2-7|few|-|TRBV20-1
CSASSGVEQYF
TGCAGTGCTAGTTCGGGGGTCGAGCAGTACTTC
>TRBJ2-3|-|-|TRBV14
CASSQARVKDTQYF
TGTGCCAGCAGCCAAGCCAGGGTCAAAGATACGCAGTATTTT
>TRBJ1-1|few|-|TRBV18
CASSPAPLGTEAFF
TGTGCCAGCTCACCCGCCCCCCTGGGCACTGAAGCTTTCTTT
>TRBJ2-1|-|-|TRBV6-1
CASSERKGGSDLQFF
TGTGCCAGCAGTGAACGAAAAGGAGGGAGCGACTTGCAGTTCTTC
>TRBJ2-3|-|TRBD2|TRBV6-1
CASSSLAGGRDTQYF
TGTGCCAGCTCGTCACTAGCGGGAGGAAGAGATACGCAGTATTTT
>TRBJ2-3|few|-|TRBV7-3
CASSLGRTTDTQYF
TGTGCCAGCAGCTTAGGTAGAACCACAGATACGCAGTATTTT
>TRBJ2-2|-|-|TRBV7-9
CASSPPGSLNTGELFF
TGTGCCAGCAGCCCCCCTGGGAGTCTCAACACCGGGGAGCTGTTTTTT